This entry lists 20 T cell receptor beta chains sequenced from one sample in a study of a mutant IDH1 vaccine in newly diagnosed glioma. Their specific antigens are unknown. The time point denotes: week 35, safety follow-up. Vaccination comprised doses that each held 300 ug of mutant IDH1 20-mer peptide, plus topical imiquimod. Measured with immunoSEQ multiplex PCR; TCRdb has only the in-frame clones, and not every one. The top ten clones hold 5.7% of a sample with tens of thousands of clones, around nine tenths of them seen once. Sequencing used PBMCs, obtained from a glioma patient whose treatment included an IDH1 peptide vaccine. The receptors come from a woman aged 40-49 years with glioma.

The chain joins TRBV6-5 to TRBJ2-7, with 7 bases that match TRBD1. This CDR3 spans 15 amino acids. J lost 0 bases, V lost 4 bases, and 6 bases had no gene match. CDR1 and CDR2 (germline): MNHEY, SVGAGI. CDR3 protein: CASSSRGHHSYEQYF. The CDR3 DNA reads TGTGCCAGCAGTTCTAGGGGGCACCACTCCTACGAGCAGTACTTC.

The rearrangement uses TRBV12-5 and TRBJ2-7, with 8 bases aligning to TRBD2. Looked up from germline, CDR1 is LGHNT and CDR2 is FRNRAP. J was trimmed by 3 bases and V by 2 bases; bases with no gene match: 3. This CDR3 comprises 14 residues. The CDR3 reads CASGLNGGGYEQYF. The CDR3 nucleotides read TGTGCTAGTGGTTTGAACGGGGGGGGCTACGAGCAGTACTTC.

The chain links TRBV28 to TRBJ1-1, with 11 bases that match TRBD1. J lost 0 bases, V lost 3 bases, and 12 bases had no gene match. The germline V gene has CDR1 MDHEN and CDR2 SYDVKM. CDR3 length: 19 residues. The CDR3 DNA sequence: TGTGCCAGCAGTTTTATGCCCGGACAGGGGGCTCTAATGAACACTGAAGCTTTCTTT. It yields the protein CASSFMPGQGALMNTEAFF.

The rearrangement uses TRBV5-1 and TRBJ1-1, with a tentative D call TRBD1 (6 bases). Germline V gives CDR1 SGHRS, CDR2 YFSETQ. The CDR3 covers 15 residues. Trimming removed 0 bases from V and 3 bases from J, with 12 bases in between. CDR3 bases: TGCGCCAGCAGCTTGGGCCAGGGGTTGTACACTGAAGCTTTCTTT. Its protein product is CASSLGQGLYTEAFF.

This rearrangement joins TRBV5-4 to TRBJ2-1, with a weak D call TRBD2 (6 bases). The CDR3 totals 16 residues. Trimming stripped 4 bases from V and 6 bases from J, with 20 bases between. Germline CDR1 SGHNT, CDR2 YYREEE (reference sequence). The CDR3 DNA reads as TGTGCCAGCAGCCAGGAGGGGAGCGGGCTGTTCAATGAGCAGTTCTTC. It translates to CASSQEGSGLFNEQFF.

V is TRBV19 and J is TRBJ1-5; TRBD1 is a possible D gene (6 bases). Germline-derived CDR1 and CDR2 are LNHDA and SQIVND (reference sequence). There are 14 residues in the CDR3. The ends were cut back, 1 base at V and 4 bases at J, with 8 bases in the middle. CDR3 sequence (DNA): TGTGCCAGTAGTATAGGCACAGGGAATCAGCCCCAGCATTTT. It is translated as CASSIGTGNQPQHF. The variable domain in full, completed from reference TRBV19 and TRBJ1-5, reads DGGITQSPKYLFRKEGQNVTLSCEQNLNHDAMYWYRQDPGQGLRLIYYSQIVNDFQKGDIAEGYSVSREKKESFPLTVTSAQKNPTAFYLCASSIGTGNQPQHFGDGTRLSIL.

This chain links TRBV18 with TRBJ1-4; D possibly corresponds to TRBD1 (6 bases). Per germline, CDR1 KGHSH and CDR2 LQKENI. Trimming cost V 2 bases and J 7 bases, with 11 bases left between them. The CDR3 runs to 14 residues. The CDR3 loop reads CASSPSGEVEKLFF. CDR3 bases: TGTGCCAGCTCACCATCAGGGGAGGTTGAAAAACTGTTTTTT.

The rearrangement links TRBV4-1 to TRBJ2-7; D gene uncertain. Germline V gives CDR1 MGHRA, CDR2 YSYEKL. V lost 0 bases and J lost 5, with 11 bases in between. The CDR3 loop spans 14 amino acids. CDR3 bases: TGCGCCAGCAGCCAAGATGAAAGGGTCCACGAGCAGTACTTC. Amino acid sequence: CASSQDERVHEQYF.

This clone showed up just a few times. The genes are TRBV6-5 and TRBJ1-5; tentatively, D is TRBD1 (6 bases). Deletions cut 5 bases from V and 1 base from J, with 9 bases between. The CDR3 contains 14 residues. Germline values: CDR1 MNHEY, CDR2 SVGAGI. The DNA of the CDR3 is TGTGCCAGCAGTCTACAGGGAAGCAATCAGCCCCAGCATTTT. Its protein product is CASSLQGSNQPQHF.

V usage is TRBV4-1 and J usage is TRBJ2-7; the D gene is possibly TRBD2 (5 bases). Between the trimmed V and J ends, which lost 1 base and 9 bases, there was a span of 16 bases. Germline CDR1 is MGHRA and CDR2 is YSYEKL. CDR3 length: 14 residues. In DNA form, the CDR3 reads TGCGCCAGCAGCCAAGCGCACCCCCGGGATGGGCAGTACTTC. Translated: CASSQAHPRDGQYF.

Details on this clone: Other DNA sequences in the same sample also yield this CDR3. The J gene is TRBJ2-7, the V gene TRBV5-8; 7 bases line up with TRBD2. This CDR3 is built from 14 residues. V shed 2 bases, J shed 2 bases, and the junction held 4 bases outside the gene matches. Germline-derived CDR1 and CDR2 are SGHTS and YDEGEE. The CDR3 reads CASSLVGLTYEQYF. DNA of the CDR3: TGTGCCAGCAGCTTAGTGGGACTAACCTACGAGCAGTACTTC. Looking up the rest from reference TRBV5-8 and TRBJ2-7 gives the full variable domain: EAGVTQSPTHLIKTRGQQATLRCSPISGHTSVYWYQQALGLGLQFLLWYDEGEERNRGNFPPRFSGRQFPNYSSELNVNALELEDSALYLCASSLVGLTYEQYFGPGTRLTVT.

The chain has TRBV6-1 and TRBJ2-3; possible D gene TRBD1, 5 bases. Per the germline V gene, CDR1 is MNHNS and CDR2 is SASEGT. CDR3 size: 13 residues. V lost 5 bases and J 6 bases, leaving 12 bases between the germline ends. The CDR3 DNA is TGTGCCAGCAGTCCCCAAAGGGGTGATACGCAGTATTTT. It encodes CASSPQRGDTQYF.

The gene calls are TRBV7-8 and TRBJ2-3; no firm D call. This CDR3 comprises 15 residues. Germline loops: CDR1 SGHVS, CDR2 FQNEAQ. Trimming removed 7 bases at V and 4 bases at J, with 18 bases between. As DNA, the CDR3 is TGTGCCAGCAATCCCATAGTGAGACTTGCAGATACGCAGTATTTT. This translates into CASNPIVRLADTQYF.

This rearrangement joins TRBV9 to TRBJ2-2; D call uncertain. Germline assignment: CDR1 SGDLS and CDR2 YYNGEE. The CDR3 contains 12 residues. V lost 0 bases, J lost 7 bases, and 4 bases lay in between. CDR3 in DNA: TGTGCCAGCAGCGTAGCTGTCGGGGAGCTGTTTTTT. Amino acids: CASSVAVGELFF.

The chain is built from TRBV7-4 and TRBJ1-3; perhaps TRBD1 as D (5 bases). The germline gives CDR1 SGHVT, CDR2 SQSDAQ. V shed 3 bases and J shed 7 bases, with 10 bases lying between them. CDR3 length: 13 residues. CDR3: CASSLGRGNTIYF. Written as DNA, the CDR3 is TGTGCCAGCAGCTTGGGACGCGGGAACACCATATATTTT.

The J gene is TRBJ2-7, the V gene TRBV14; maybe TRBD2 (5 bases). Germline CDR1 SGHDN, CDR2 FVKESK. CDR3 length: 13 amino acids. V was shortened by 1 base and J by 7 bases, with 11 bases between the two germline ends. Written as DNA, the CDR3 is TGTGCCAGCAGCCAAGGGTCGTCGGGGGAGCAGTACTTC. Translated: CASSQGSSGEQYF.

The chain combines TRBV6-5 with TRBJ1-5; weak D call: TRBD1 (5 bases). The CDR3 runs 13 residues. CDR1 and CDR2 from the germline V gene are MNHEY and SVGAGI. V lost 2 bases, J lost 6 bases, and 8 bases lay in between. The CDR3 reads CASSYRRGQPQHF. CDR3 nucleotides: TGTGCCAGCAGTTACCGGAGGGGTCAGCCCCAGCATTTT.

The chain has TRBV5-6 and TRBJ2-7; no reliable D call. Germline assignment: CDR1 SGHDT and CDR2 YYEEEE. V was trimmed by 0 bases and J by 2 bases, leaving 6 bases between them. There are 13 residues in the CDR3. CDR3 bases: TGTGCCAGCAGCTTGGGTAGTGCCTACGAGCAGTACTTC. As protein: CASSLGSAYEQYF.

The J gene is TRBJ2-2, the V gene TRBV19; D might be TRBD2 (5 bases). Germline CDR1 is LNHDA and CDR2 is SQIVND (reference sequence). V was pared by 4 bases and J by 5 bases, with 14 bases between. The CDR3 has 15 amino acids. In nucleotides, the CDR3 is TGTGCCAGTAGTAACCCCCTCCGAGGGACCGGGGAGCTGTTTTTT. This encodes CASSNPLRGTGELFF.

This clone was seen a single time. One end of the junction fails to match germline, which may point to a read error. The CDR3 loop is CASSLTGTQETQYF. CDR3 nucleotide sequence: TGTGCTAGCAGCTTAACGGGGACACAAGAGACCCAGTACTTC. The genes are TRBV7-7 and TRBJ2-5; tentatively, D is TRBD1 (6 bases). Germline lookup yields CDR1 SSHAT and CDR2 FNYEAQ (reference sequence). The CDR3 has 14 residues.